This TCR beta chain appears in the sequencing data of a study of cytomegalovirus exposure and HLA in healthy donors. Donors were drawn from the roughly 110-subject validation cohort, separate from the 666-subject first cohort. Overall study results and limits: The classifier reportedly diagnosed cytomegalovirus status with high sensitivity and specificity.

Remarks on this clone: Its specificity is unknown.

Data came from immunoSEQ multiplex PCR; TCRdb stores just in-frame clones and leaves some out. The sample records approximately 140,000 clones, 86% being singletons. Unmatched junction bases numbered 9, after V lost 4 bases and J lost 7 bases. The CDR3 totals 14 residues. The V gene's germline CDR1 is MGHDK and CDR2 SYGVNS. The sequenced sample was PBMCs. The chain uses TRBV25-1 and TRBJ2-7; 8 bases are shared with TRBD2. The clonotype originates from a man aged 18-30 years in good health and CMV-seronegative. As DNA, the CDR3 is TGTGCCAGCAGTGCCCCGGGACTAGTGTTAGAGCAGTACTTC. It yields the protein CASSAPGLVLEQYF.